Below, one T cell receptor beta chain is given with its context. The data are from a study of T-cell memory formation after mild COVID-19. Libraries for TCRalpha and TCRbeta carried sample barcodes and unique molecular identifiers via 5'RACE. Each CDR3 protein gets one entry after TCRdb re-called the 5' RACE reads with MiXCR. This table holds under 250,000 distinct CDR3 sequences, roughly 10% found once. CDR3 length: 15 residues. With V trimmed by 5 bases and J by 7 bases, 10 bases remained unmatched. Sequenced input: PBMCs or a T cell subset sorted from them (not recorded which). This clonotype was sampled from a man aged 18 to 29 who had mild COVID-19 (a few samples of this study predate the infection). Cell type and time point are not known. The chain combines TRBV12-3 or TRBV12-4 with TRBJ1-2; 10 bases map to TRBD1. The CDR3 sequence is CASSRDRGSLSGYTF. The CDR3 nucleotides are TGTGCCAGCAGTCGGGACAGGGGTTCTCTGTCTGGCTACACCTTC.